Sequencing of this T cell receptor beta chain was carried out in a study of cytomegalovirus exposure and HLA in healthy donors (TCRdb year 2017). Regarding the study in general: In an earlier analysis of some 610 of the donors, about 270 Gb of sequence data and 95 million to 130 million unique TCR beta sequences from roughly 180 million T cells were reported. An early release covering more than 500 HLA-typed donors comprised approximately 300 gigabases of sequencing data and around 80 million unique TCR sequences. Among the roughly 410 genotyped donors, around 81% belonged to the genetic ancestry cluster associated with self-reported Caucasian donors. The study aimed to test whether cataloging public T cell receptors could reveal signatures of past pathogen exposure. Using immunosequencing, the study profiled T cell repertoires from 666 subjects and related those repertoires to cytomegalovirus serostatus. Besides the first cohort of about 730 subjects, a separate validation cohort made up of about 120 different subjects was used. To predict cytomegalovirus infection status, the study combined high-throughput TCR immunosequencing, statistical association of individual TCRs with disease status, and machine learning. A later analysis re-analyzed previously published TCR beta repertoires from 666 donors and added high-resolution HLA genotyping to study TCR occurrence patterns. The later analysis used no new phenotypic data to find candidate immune exposures, relying instead on TCR beta sequences and their occurrence across donors. To decide whether each TCR beta V gene segment behaved as functional or pseudogenic, an earlier analysis of approximately 590 of the donors relied on high-throughput TCR beta sequencing. Donor age, sex, ethnicity and CMV serostatus were collected together with the repertoire data. A later genetic analysis took genome-wide SNP genotypes for about 55% of the 666 donors and used that subset as a discovery cohort. All discovery cohort repertoires had been generated using a single sequencing platform. HLA typing covered class I and class II loci at four-digit resolution. The number of donors typed differed by locus, with about 629-640 for A, B, C, DRB1 and DQB1, around 520 for DQA1, nearly 610 for DPA1, and 400 to 490 for DPB1. Four or five DR-DQ haplotypes were handled as single units for association and clustering, since linkage in the cohort was strong. Across approximately 420 genotyped donors of the cohort, an average of about 220,000 unique TCR beta nucleotide sequences per donor were sequenced, and roughly 20% of those sequences were non-productive.

V lost 7 bases and J lost 6 bases, and the count of bases not matched to a germline gene is 11. The CDR3 contains 14 residues, cysteine and phenylalanine counted. Of the read, only the CDR3 DNA is kept; its 42 bases are in frame from base 1. Based on the germline V gene, the CDR1 and CDR2 sequences are SGHRS and YFSETQ. The cohort was made up of approximately 700 healthy bone marrow donors. At the time of sampling, all cohort members were nominally healthy, though unrecorded immune exposures were likely present. The donor tested CMV seronegative, placing the donor among the approximately 360 seronegative members of the cohort. A peripheral blood sample was provided by each donor, and peripheral blood mononuclear cells were used for TCR beta sequencing. The Qiagen DNeasy Blood Extraction Kit was used to extract genomic DNA from the blood cell samples. On this clone: Its antigen is unknown. Qualities for individual bases were not recorded, and no much larger clone is one base off.

The library was made by the immunoSEQ multiplex PCR assay. The multiplex PCR relied on a mix of 60 forward primers for TCR Vbeta segments and 13 reverse primers for TCR Jbeta segments. The CDR3 region of rearranged TCR beta genes was amplified from genomic DNA by a multiplex PCR assay. The amplified TCR beta libraries were sequenced on the Illumina HiSeq System as 87-base-pair reads. Turning to the authors' computational methods: Across the 500 to 850 repertoires, a later analysis counted some 81 million unique TCR beta chains, around 11 million of which were shared by at least two donors. A nearest-neighbor algorithm error-corrected the raw reads and collapsed the reads into unique sequences, merging closely related sequences to remove PCR and sequencing errors. To assign V, D and J gene segments, CDR3 sequences were aligned to IMGT reference sequences. For a sequence to be retained, at least a six-nucleotide match to both a V gene segment and a J gene segment was required. A rearrangement was called productive if the CDR3 had no stop codons and remained in frame with V and J, and every other rearrangement was called non-productive. CDR3 was defined according to IMGT convention as the region running from the second conserved V-encoded cysteine to the conserved J-encoded phenylalanine. Sequences without an unambiguous match to a single V gene segment were excluded from the earlier analysis of approximately 600 of the donors. In an earlier analysis of around 590 of the donors, a V segment was called functional when productive rearrangements were above 56.7%, and segregating when the standard deviation between donors exceeded 5%. A statistical classification framework was built to diagnose cytomegalovirus status from the catalog of TCR beta chain sequences. A later analysis assigned V and J genes by comparing TCR nucleotide sequences with IMGT/GENE-DB human TR gene sequences. Using the TCRdist pipeline, a later analysis assigned CDR3 sequences along with most-parsimonious VDJ recombination scenarios. In a later analysis, each TCR beta chain was defined by its CDR3 amino acid sequence together with its V-gene family, and reads without a unique V-gene family were excluded. To address suspected cross-contamination and a sequencing artifact, a later analysis removed under 600 highly shared, low-generation-probability nucleotide sequences. For each public chain, a later analysis derived a clonal expansion index from normalized ranks of inferred template counts within each repertoire. Generation probabilities in a later analysis came from a VDJ recombination model fitted to out-of-frame rearrangements, and those results were checked against IGoR. A later analysis scored TCR-TCR, TCR-HLA and TCR-CMV co-occurrence with hypergeometric tests, applying a repertoire-size bias correction to TCR pairs. In a later analysis, false discovery rates were estimated by permuting HLA or CMV assignments 20 times. A later analysis grouped co-occurring TCRs with DBSCAN, adding TCRdist sequence similarity when clustering within HLA-allele-positive subsets. Repertoires with fewer than 30,000 or more than 120,000 public chains, plus five repertoires with anomalous nucleotide sharing, were excluded from co-occurrence clustering. The source is immuneACCESS, and TCRdb retained only in-frame sequences with V and J called. Part of the clones is not carried over; for the studies checked, unresolved V genes explain less than half of this, and the remainder is unexplained. Clone size and V and J calls were adopted from that table, with D and trimming inferred from the DNA. The sample profile shows more than 95,000 clones; around 80% of them were found once. The top ten constitute approximately 2% of the sample.

What the research found in general, with its limitations: Across donors, most TCR sequences were observed very rarely, whereas some public TCRs were present in many individuals. The authors suggested that the approach could potentially be generalized to other disease states and immunological phenotypes. Broadly in line with IMGT annotations, most TCR beta V segments showed up in productive rearrangements about 87% or about 30% of the time in an earlier analysis of several hundred of the donors. For the cohort, immune exposure information was limited to CMV serostatus. HLA typing was unavailable for some donors at each locus, so association tests used only the typed subset. A later analysis found that HLA-associated TCR beta chains were more clonally expanded and had lower generation probabilities than equally common non-associated chains. V-gene and J-gene trimming of TCR beta chains was associated with a missense DCLRE1C variant in a later genetic analysis, and the association was replicated in an independent cohort. The cohort was sequenced for TCR beta chains only, and without alpha or paired-chain data the features that could be detected were limited. Correlated functional status among segregating V segments might reflect linkage disequilibrium, but an unknown experimental factor could not be ruled out. In a later analysis, TCR association rates were found to vary across HLA loci, with the most associated TCRs seen for DRB1 alleles and the fewest for HLA-C alleles. Because the 87-base-pair reads could not distinguish some IMGT-functional V segments, including TRBV6-2 and TRBV6-3, those segments were excluded. According to a later genetic analysis, donors in an Asian-associated ancestry cluster had fewer N-insertions in productive TCRs than the roughly 700-donor mean. A group of highly shared sequence variants was considered likely to be a technical artifact of the sequencing pipeline. Roughly uniform sequencing depth across donors was assumed in presence/absence analyses, although this assumption may not hold. In vitro tests confirmed that a few of the cytomegalovirus-associated TCR beta chains recognize cytomegalovirus antigens. Strong co-occurrence of HLA alleles, especially DR and DQ, made assigning TCR associations to individual alleles difficult. A further reported finding was that TCR beta sequences accurately predicted the HLA-A and HLA-B alleles for most subjects in the first cohort. Because counts were too low, roughly 18 rarely observed V segments, including chromosome 9 orphons, were left out of the earlier analysis of some 640 of the donors. A total of 150 or so TCR beta chains were listed by the study as associated with cytomegalovirus. At a false discovery rate of 0.05, a later analysis linked approximately 18,000 TCR beta sequences to specific HLA alleles. According to a later analysis, parvovirus B19, influenza, CMV and Epstein-Barr virus appeared linked to several top co-occurrence clusters. In both the original and validation cohorts, the classifier was reported to diagnose cytomegalovirus status with high specificity and sensitivity. In a later analysis, most CMV-associated TCR beta chains were found to appear HLA-restricted, with HLA associations seemingly driven largely by CMV exposure.

The receptor's source is a woman aged 40 to 55 in good health and CMV-seronegative. Here the chain combines TRBV5-1 and TRBJ1-2; TRBD1 aligns with 8 central bases. Input material: PBMCs. This receptor carries the CDR3 CASGTQGVPDGYTF. The sequence in DNA is TGCGCCAGCGGAACACAGGGGGTACCCGATGGCTACACCTTC. Joined to the reference TRBV5-1 and TRBJ1-2 proteins, this CDR3 gives the full variable domain: KAGVTQTPRYLIKTRGQQVTLSCSPISGHRSVSWYQQTPGQGLQFLFEYFSETQRNKGNFPGRFSGRQFSNSRSEMNVSTLELGDSALYLCASGTQGVPDGYTFGSGTRLTVV.